These 13 T cell receptor beta chains were all obtained from the same sample, sequenced in a study of control samples from healthy donors and cancer patients. TCRdb's copy holds only in-frame clones and misses some; the assay was immunoSEQ multiplex PCR. Altogether 110,000 or so clones are present, about nine tenths being singletons, with the ten largest covering roughly 4%. Specimen: blood. The receptors come from a human donor in good health. The donor label of this sample is uncertain.

V usage is TRBV4-2 and J usage is TRBJ2-1, with a tentative D call TRBD1 (5 bases). The CDR3 is 17 amino acids. Trimming stripped 5 bases from V and 8 bases from J, with 25 bases between. Germline values: CDR1 LGHNA, CDR2 YNFKEQ. The CDR3: CASSLRSRAGLEHEQFF. Written as DNA, the CDR3 is TGTGCCAGCAGCTTGAGGTCAAGGGCAGGGTTGGAACATGAGCAGTTCTTC.

The V gene is TRBV19, the J gene TRBJ2-2; either TRBD1 or TRBD2 may supply D (5 bases each). Germline-derived CDR1 and CDR2 are LNHDA and SQIVND (reference sequence). With 8 bases removed from V and 6 bases from J, the gap between germline ends came to 19 bases. The CDR3 totals 15 residues. The CDR3 coding sequence is TGTGCCAGTGGCCCCGGGGTACGGGGCTCCGGGGAGCTGTTTTTT. Translated: CASGPGVRGSGELFF.

This clone was seen only a few times. The rearrangement joins TRBV7-2 to TRBJ2-1, with 8 nucleotides matching TRBD2. In germline, CDR1 is SGHTA, CDR2 FQGNSA. V lost 5 bases and J lost 13; bases outside the gene matches: 7. The CDR3 has 12 amino acids. This chain's CDR3 is CASSQGGGLQFF. CDR3 in DNA: TGTGCCAGCAGCCAAGGCGGGGGGCTTCAGTTCTTC.

This chain links TRBV5-4 with TRBJ2-1; 9 nucleotides line up with TRBD1. V lost 0 bases and J lost 2; bases outside the gene matches: 6. CDR3 length: 17 residues. Germline CDR1 reads SGHNT; CDR2 reads YYREEE (reference sequence). The CDR3 sequence is CASSLAAGTGTYNEQFF. The CDR3 DNA is TGTGCCAGCAGCTTGGCTGCCGGGACAGGGACCTACAATGAGCAGTTCTTC.

The V gene is TRBV7-9, the J gene TRBJ2-1, with 7 bases identical to TRBD1. V was pared by 4 bases and J by 8 bases, with 8 bases of the junction left unmatched. The CDR3 covers 14 residues. Germline CDR1 and CDR2: SEHNR and FQNEAQ (reference sequence). The CDR3 bases are TGTGCCAGCAGCTCTCGGACAGGATGGGATGAGCAGTTCTTC. Translation: CASSSRTGWDEQFF. Filled out from reference TRBV7-9 and TRBJ2-1, the complete variable domain reads DTGVSQNPRHKITKRGQNVTFRCDPISEHNRLYWYRQTLGQGPEFLTYFQNEAQLEKSRLLSDRFSAERPKGSFSTLEIQRTEQGDSAMYLCASSSRTGWDEQFFGPGTRLTVL.

The V and J genes are TRBV19 and TRBJ2-6; weak D call: TRBD1 (6 bases). The CDR3 is made up of 17 amino acids. Germline CDR1 and CDR2: LNHDA and SQIVND (reference sequence). V gave up 5 bases and J gave up 2 bases, with 16 bases separating them. The DNA for the CDR3 is TGTGCCAGTAGTCGAGCTTCAGGGGTTACTGGGGCCAACGTCCTGACTTTC. Translated: CASSRASGVTGANVLTF.

The rearrangement uses TRBV6-5 and TRBJ2-2, with D perhaps TRBD1 (7 bases). The germline V gene has CDR1 MNHEY and CDR2 SVGAGI. The V end lost 2 bases, the J end lost 5 bases, and 12 bases lay between the germline ends. The length of the CDR3 is 15 residues. CDR3 sequence reads: CASSYKGAGTGELFF. As DNA, the CDR3 is TGTGCCAGCAGTTACAAGGGGGCGGGAACCGGGGAGCTGTTTTTT.

The V and J genes are TRBV3-1 (or the pseudogene TRBV3-2) and TRBJ1-2; D gene unclear. Germline-derived CDR1 and CDR2 are LGHDT and YNNKEL (reference sequence). Trimming removed 3 bases at V and 1 base at J, with 6 bases between. The CDR3 is 13 amino acids. CDR3 in DNA: TGTGCCAGCAGCCAGGCGGTTAACTATGGCTACACCTTC. This encodes CASSQAVNYGYTF.

The chain combines TRBV5-1 with TRBJ2-2, with 10 nucleotides matching TRBD2. The CDR3 extends over 16 amino acids. Germline V gene data show CDR1 as SGHRS and CDR2 as YFSETQ. V gave up 2 bases and J gave up 3 bases; unmatched junction bases: 4. CDR3 sequence: CASSLGLAVDTGELFF. For the CDR3, the DNA is TGCGCCAGCAGCTTAGGACTAGCGGTAGACACCGGGGAGCTGTTTTTT.

The J gene is TRBJ1-5, the V gene TRBV11-2; D call uncertain. Germline lookup yields CDR1 SGHAT and CDR2 FQNNGV. The V end was cut by 2 bases, the J end by 1 base, with 3 bases between. The CDR3 totals 13 residues. CDR3 sequence reads: CASSLSSNQPQHF. DNA of the CDR3: TGTGCCAGCAGCTTAAGCAGCAATCAGCCCCAGCATTTT.

This clone was found once. V and J are TRBV9 and TRBJ1-5; unclear D gene. Between the trimmed V and J ends, which lost 2 bases and 4 bases, there was a span of 16 bases. The CDR3 sequence is 16 residues long. Germline V gene lookup returns CDR1 SGDLS and CDR2 YYNGEE. CDR3 coding DNA: TGTGCCAGCAGCGTGTCGAAGTTTTCATCGAATCAGCCCCAGCATTTT. It is translated as CASSVSKFSSNQPQHF.

The chain carries TRBV27 and TRBJ1-5; D remains unclear. V was cut by 3 bases and J by 5 bases, with 5 bases left in between. The CDR3 extends over 12 amino acids. Germline V gives CDR1 MNHEY, CDR2 SMNVEV (reference sequence). The CDR3 here is CASSFLDQPQHF. In DNA form, the CDR3 reads TGTGCCAGCAGTTTCCTGGATCAGCCCCAGCATTTT.

The genes are TRBV5-4 and TRBJ2-7; D remains ambiguous. Germline lookup yields CDR1 SGHNT and CDR2 YYREEE (reference sequence). CDR3 length: 13 residues. Between the trimmed V and J ends, which lost 2 bases and 3 bases, there was a span of 9 bases. CDR3: CASSLERGYEQYF. The CDR3 DNA follows: TGTGCCAGCAGCTTAGAACGTGGCTACGAGCAGTACTTC.